Below are 2 T cell receptor beta chains sequenced from a single sample in a study of OX40 agonist ivuxolimab in advanced cancers. Some clones are missing from TCRdb's copy, which holds only in-frame ones; the method was immunoSEQ multiplex PCR. Of roughly 80,000 clones listed, about 83% are singletons. The starting material was CD4+ or CD8+ T cells sorted from blood, obtained in a trial of the OX40 agonist ivuxolimab. These TCRs come from an adult with an advanced solid tumor such as melanoma, head and neck, liver or kidney cancer.

This clone came up a few times. The rearrangement joins TRBV7-2 to TRBJ2-7; 11 bases are shared with TRBD1. Germline V CDR1 and CDR2: SGHTA, FQGNSA. The CDR3 is 14 amino acids. Trimming at V came to 4 bases and at J to 7 bases, leaving 6 bases not matched to a gene. The CDR3 DNA reads as TGTGCCAGCAGCTATGGACAGGGGGCTTTTGAGCAGTACTTC. Amino acid sequence: CASSYGQGAFEQYF.

In DNA, the CDR3 is TGTGCCGAAGACAGGGGAGGCCCCAATGAAAAACTGTTTTTT. Translation: CAEDRGGPNEKLFF. This chain links TRBV30 with TRBJ1-4; the match to TRBD1 covers 8 bases. The V segment lost 8 bases and the J segment 5 bases; nucleotides outside the gene matches: 10. This CDR3 region has 14 residues. CDR1 is GTSNPN and CDR2 is SVGIG in the germline V gene (reference sequence).